Reported below is one T cell receptor beta chain. Its specificity is not known. The data were taken from a study of blood T cells in healthy people across ages. A second roughly 7 to 11 cycle PCR used barcoded and J-beta primers. TCRdb reprocessed the 5' RACE reads via MiXCR and lists one record per CDR3 protein. The sample lists 760,000 or so distinct CDR3 sequences, more than 20% seen once, with under 9.5% in the top ten. The length of the CDR3 is 16 residues. Germline loops: CDR1 DFQATT, CDR2 SNEGSKA (reference sequence). The study, taken as a whole, reports: Comparison with aged donors showed that long-lived donors had more naive CD4+ cells and higher diversity.

These records were also assigned to another study, of T cells of mothers and their children. This second study says: Related mother-child pairs showed slightly higher but non-significant overlap than unrelated pairs.

Sequenced sample: blood. The source of this sequence is a boy between 10 and 17 years old in good health. The V call is TRBV20-1, the J call TRBJ2-7, with D possibly TRBD1 on 6 matching bases. The last part of the DNA fits TRBJ2-5 better; the J call may be wrong. The CDR3 loop reads CSATLGSDSSRETQYF. The CDR3 DNA follows: TGCAGTGCCACACTAGGTTCGGACAGCAGCCGAGAGACCCAGTACTTC.